Listed below are T cell receptor beta chains from one sample, sequenced in a study of blood T cell repertoires in COVID-19. The repertoire was sequenced with immunoSEQ multiplex PCR; TCRdb's copy has only in-frame clones and lacks some. This sample has about 260,000 clones, with approximately 90% found just once. The sequencing input was peripheral blood. The receptors were gathered from a man aged 55 to 70 who had recovered from COVID-19. Both conserved end residues are part of each CDR3. D genes are given only for firm matches. Size tells how often a clone was seen (once, few, many) or the class of an expanded clone, and some rows leave it out.

D gene,J gene,V gene,clone size,CDR3 protein,CDR3 DNA
NA,TRBJ2-5,TRBV9,NA,CASSGNERYF,TGTGCCAGCAGCGGAAACGAGCGGTACTTC
TRBD2,TRBJ2-1,TRBV14,NA,CASSQGGTSGLPHNEQFF,TGTGCCAGCAGCCAAGGTGGGACTAGCGGGCTACCCCACAATGAGCAGTTCTTC
TRBD2,TRBJ2-2,TRBV7-6,once,CASSRLTGGTGELFF,TGTGCCAGCAGCCGCCTAACGGGGGGTACCGGGGAGCTGTTTTTT
NA,TRBJ1-2,TRBV5-4,NA,CASSLPDTYGYTF,TGTGCCAGCAGCCTCCCAGACACCTATGGCTACACCTTC
NA,TRBJ2-6,TRBV5-1,NA,CASSPRQFSGANVLTF,TGCGCCAGCAGTCCTAGACAGTTCTCTGGGGCCAACGTCCTGACTTTC
TRBD2,TRBJ2-1,TRBV5-1,NA,CASSLASGGLYNEQFF,TGCGCCAGCAGCTTGGCAAGCGGGGGTCTGTACAATGAGCAGTTCTTC
NA,TRBJ1-4,TRBV9,NA,CASSVEIQGSNEKLFF,TGTGCCAGCAGCGTAGAGATACAGGGTTCTAATGAAAAACTGTTTTTT
TRBD2,TRBJ2-3,TRBV7-9,NA,CASSSSGLAGDTQYF,TGTGCCAGCAGCTCGTCCGGACTAGCGGGAGATACGCAGTATTTT
TRBD1,TRBJ2-4,TRBV12-3/TRBV12-4,NA,CASSGQGRNIQYF,TGTGCCAGCAGTGGACAGGGAAGGAACATTCAGTACTTC
TRBD2,TRBJ2-5,TRBV5-1,NA,CASSLRVAGGAQETQYF,TGCGCCAGCAGCCTGAGGGTAGCGGGGGGTGCACAAGAGACCCAGTACTTC
NA,TRBJ2-7,TRBV18,NA,CASSAGYPYEQYF,TGTGCCAGCTCCGCAGGTTATCCCTACGAGCAGTACTTC
NA,TRBJ1-1,TRBV12-1,NA,CASSFVLGNTEAFF,TGTGCCAGCAGCTTTGTCCTCGGGAACACTGAAGCTTTCTTT
TRBD1,TRBJ2-1,TRBV6-5,NA,CASSYSTGLMQFF,TGTGCCAGCAGTTATTCGACAGGGTTAATGCAGTTCTTC
TRBD2,TRBJ2-5,TRBV11-2,NA,CASSKLAGGRKETQYF,TGTGCCAGCAGCAAACTAGCGGGGGGCCGGAAAGAGACCCAGTACTTC
NA,TRBJ2-2,TRBV24-1,NA,CATSGGTVNTGELFF,TGTGCCACCAGTGGCGGGACAGTAAACACCGGGGAGCTGTTTTTT
TRBD1,TRBJ2-1,TRBV11-3,NA,CASSPRTGDEQFF,TGTGCCAGCAGCCCCAGGACAGGGGATGAGCAGTTCTTC
TRBD1,TRBJ2-2,TRBV30,NA,CAWATGTDKGGELFF,TGTGCCTGGGCAACCGGGACAGACAAAGGCGGGGAGCTGTTTTTT
TRBD1,TRBJ2-2,TRBV6-5,once,CASRDRASGELFF,TGTGCCAGCAGAGACAGGGCAAGCGGGGAGCTGTTTTTT
TRBD1,TRBJ2-1,TRBV9,large,CASSGDPGTGDEQFF,TGTGCCAGCAGCGGAGATCCCGGGACAGGGGATGAGCAGTTCTTC
TRBD1,TRBJ1-1,TRBV6-4,NA,CASSQDRTLMNTEAFF,TGTGCCAGCAGTCAGGACAGGACTCTTATGAACACTGAAGCTTTCTTT
NA,TRBJ1-6,TRBV6-4,NA,CASSGTGQRGSPLHF,TGTGCCAGCAGTGGAACGGGACAACGAGGCTCACCCCTCCACTTT
TRBD1,TRBJ2-2,TRBV7-7,NA,CASSPVTGGSTGELFF,TGTGCCAGCAGCCCAGTGACAGGGGGTAGCACCGGGGAGCTGTTTTTT
TRBD1,TRBJ1-1,TRBV9,few,CASSAGQGGTEAFF,TGTGCCAGCAGCGCGGGACAGGGGGGCACTGAAGCTTTCTTT
NA,TRBJ2-3,TRBV4-2,NA,CASSQRTPPNTDTQYF,TGTGCCAGCAGCCAAAGGACTCCACCAAACACAGATACGCAGTATTTT
TRBD1,TRBJ1-5,TRBV18,NA,CASSPQGGPYSNQPQHF,TGTGCCAGCTCACCGCAAGGGGGCCCTTATAGCAATCAGCCCCAGCATTTT
NA,TRBJ2-7,TRBV6-5,NA,CASRRGSFYEQYF,TGTGCCAGCAGGAGAGGGTCGTTCTACGAGCAGTACTTC
NA,TRBJ1-5,TRBV5-1,NA,CASSLEGRGAEQPQHF,TGCGCCAGCAGCTTGGAGGGCCGGGGGGCGGAACAGCCCCAGCATTTT
NA,TRBJ2-2,TRBV18,NA,CASSPIVGSRWSTGELFF,TGTGCCAGCTCACCAATTGTAGGTTCTAGGTGGTCCACCGGGGAGCTGTTTTTT
NA,TRBJ2-7,TRBV5-1,NA,CASTSPRGVGSYEQYF,TGCGCCAGCACCTCTCCCAGGGGCGTAGGTTCCTACGAGCAGTACTTC
NA,TRBJ2-7,TRBV19,NA,CASSIQGQMGEQYF,TGTGCCAGTAGTATTCAGGGGCAGATGGGCGAGCAGTACTTC
TRBD2,TRBJ2-5,TRBV5-4,NA,CASSHFSGGFETQYF,TGTGCCAGCAGCCACTTTAGCGGGGGTTTTGAGACCCAGTACTTC
NA,TRBJ2-1,TRBV29-1,few,CSVGSADNEQFF,TGCAGCGTCGGTAGCGCCGACAATGAGCAGTTCTTC
TRBD2,TRBJ2-1,TRBV24-1,NA,CATSGQNSGASRNEQFF,TGTGCCACCAGTGGCCAGAATAGCGGGGCCTCCCGGAATGAGCAGTTCTTC
NA,TRBJ2-4,TRBV5-5,NA,CASSSMRVAFKNIQYF,TGTGCCAGCAGCTCCATGAGGGTGGCGTTCAAAAACATTCAGTACTTC
NA,TRBJ2-7,TRBV24-1,NA,CATSQGLYEQYF,TGTGCCACCAGTCAGGGGCTCTACGAGCAGTACTTC
TRBD2,TRBJ2-7,TRBV14,NA,CASSQGLAGLYEQYF,TGTGCCAGCAGCCAAGGACTAGCGGGGCTCTACGAGCAGTACTTC
NA,TRBJ1-2,TRBV7-2,NA,CASSLSRNGYTF,TGTGCCAGCAGCTTATCGCGGAATGGCTACACCTTC
TRBD1,TRBJ2-7,TRBV7-2,NA,CASSLVPDRVLSYEQYF,TGTGCCAGCAGCTTAGTTCCGGACAGGGTACTCTCCTACGAGCAGTACTTC
TRBD2,TRBJ2-5,TRBV5-1,NA,CASTLGAGVETQYF,TGCGCCAGCACTCTGGGAGCGGGGGTGGAGACCCAGTACTTC
NA,TRBJ1-1,TRBV13,NA,CASSFKGEGDTEAFF,TGTGCCAGCAGCTTCAAAGGGGAAGGGGACACTGAAGCTTTCTTT
TRBD1,TRBJ1-2,TRBV7-9,NA,CASSLGDRAGDGYTF,TGTGCCAGCAGCTTAGGGGACAGGGCGGGCGATGGCTACACCTTC
NA,TRBJ2-7,TRBV3-1/TRBV3-2,NA,CASSQWTAMEQYF,TGTGCCAGCAGCCAATGGACAGCTATGGAGCAGTACTTC
NA,TRBJ2-2,TRBV9,NA,CASRRTIGDTGELFF,TGTGCCAGTAGGAGGACTATCGGGGACACCGGGGAGCTGTTTTTT
NA,TRBJ1-4,TRBV6-5,few,CASRSGNEKLFF,TGTGCCAGCAGAAGCGGGAATGAAAAACTGTTTTTT
NA,TRBJ1-1,TRBV7-3,NA,CASSPDNLNTEAFF,TGTGCCAGCAGCCCCGACAATTTGAACACTGAAGCTTTCTTT
TRBD2,TRBJ2-5,TRBV14,once,CASSPGGQTQYF,TGTGCCAGCAGCCCGGGGGGGCAGACCCAGTACTTC
TRBD1,TRBJ1-3,TRBV5-1,NA,CASSSRTGTGNTIYF,TGCGCCAGCAGCTCAAGGACAGGGACTGGAAACACCATATATTTT
NA,TRBJ2-7,TRBV9,NA,CASSIDSSHEQYF,TGTGCCAGCAGCATCGACAGTTCCCACGAGCAGTACTTC
NA,TRBJ1-1,TRBV28,NA,CASSLREAFF,TGTGCCAGCAGTCTGCGGGAAGCTTTCTTT
NA,TRBJ1-1,TRBV19,NA,CASKAGGRRTEAFF,TGTGCCAGTAAGGCGGGGGGGCGGCGGACTGAAGCTTTCTTT
NA,TRBJ2-3,TRBV6-5,few,CASSRTYLTDTQYF,TGTGCCAGCAGCAGGACTTACCTCACAGATACGCAGTATTTT
NA,TRBJ2-7,TRBV27,NA,CASSSQGIQPPYEQYF,TGTGCCAGCAGTTCTCAGGGGATCCAACCACCCTACGAGCAGTACTTC
NA,TRBJ2-7,TRBV7-3,NA,CASSLTGITSYEQYF,TGTGCCAGCAGCTTGACAGGTATTACTTCCTACGAGCAGTACTTC
NA,TRBJ1-3,TRBV7-2,NA,CASSAVGNTIYF,TGTGCCAGCAGCGCGGTTGGAAACACCATATATTTT
NA,TRBJ2-7,TRBV7-2,NA,CASSLEAATSHEQYF,TGTGCCAGCAGCTTAGAGGCGGCTACCAGCCACGAGCAGTACTTC
TRBD1,TRBJ1-4,TRBV5-5,NA,CASSRGQGDEKLFF,TGTGCCAGCAGCCGGGGACAGGGCGATGAAAAACTGTTTTTT
TRBD1,TRBJ1-5,TRBV18,NA,CASSQTPGQGAGSNQPQHF,TGTGCCAGCTCTCAAACCCCGGGACAGGGGGCTGGAAGCAATCAGCCCCAGCATTTT
TRBD1,TRBJ1-4,TRBV15,NA,CATSRDREVEKLFF,TGTGCCACCAGCCGGGACAGGGAGGTTGAAAAACTGTTTTTT
NA,TRBJ2-4,TRBV7-2,NA,CASSLSQTKNIQYF,TGTGCCAGCAGCTTAAGTCAGACAAAAAACATTCAGTACTTC